Listed below are T cell receptor beta chains from one sample, sequenced in a study of blood T cell repertoires in COVID-19. This table comes from immunoSEQ multiplex PCR, and its TCRdb copy is limited to in-frame clones, with some not included. The sample carries 150,000 to 180,000 clones, 65% to 90% recorded once. The sequenced material came from peripheral blood. All receptors derive from a woman aged 45-59 years with acute or convalescent COVID-19. CDR3s include the opening cysteine and the closing phenylalanine or tryptophan. Each record gives: clone size, D gene, J gene, V gene, CDR3 protein, CDR3 DNA. A D gene is named only where the DNA matches it firmly. For some rows the clone size is stated as once, few or many, or as a class when expanded; others skip it.

size: .; D: .; J: TRBJ2-3; V: TRBV6-5; CDR3: CASSAGVAAWTQYF; DNA: TGTGCCAGCAGCGCGGGTGTCGCCGCGTGGACGCAGTATTTT
size: .; D: .; J: TRBJ2-1; V: TRBV5-1; CDR3: CASSLDTEGAYNEQFF; DNA: TGCGCCAGCAGCTTGGACACAGAGGGGGCCTACAATGAGCAGTTCTTC
size: .; D: .; J: TRBJ2-7; V: TRBV5-1; CDR3: CASGRDNSYEQYF; DNA: TGCGCCAGCGGACGGGACAACTCCTACGAGCAGTACTTC
size: .; D: TRBD1; J: TRBJ1-2; V: TRBV6-5; CDR3: CASSYAGGNYGYTF; DNA: TGTGCCAGCAGTTACGCAGGGGGTAACTATGGCTACACCTTC
size: .; D: TRBD1; J: TRBJ1-2; V: TRBV4-2; CDR3: CASSQVLTGDYGYTF; DNA: TGTGCCAGCAGCCAAGTCCTCACAGGGGATTATGGCTACACCTTC
size: .; D: TRBD1; J: TRBJ1-2; V: TRBV19; CDR3: CASSSDRVVYTF; DNA: TGTGCCAGTAGTTCCGACAGGGTCGTCTACACCTTC
size: .; D: .; J: TRBJ2-3; V: TRBV5-8; CDR3: CASSLGGLGTDTQYF; DNA: TGTGCCAGCAGCTTGGGGGGACTGGGCACAGATACGCAGTATTTT
size: .; D: TRBD1; J: TRBJ2-5; V: TRBV7-2; CDR3: CASSPRGNRGETQYF; DNA: TGTGCCAGCAGCCCCCGAGGGAACAGGGGAGAGACCCAGTACTTC
size: .; D: .; J: TRBJ1-1; V: TRBV15; CDR3: CATSRDRSGLNTEAFF; DNA: TGTGCCACCAGCAGAGATCGGTCAGGGTTGAACACTGAAGCTTTCTTT
size: few; D: .; J: TRBJ2-3; V: TRBV23-1; CDR3: CASSQFWGVADTQYF; DNA: TGCGCCAGCAGTCAATTTTGGGGAGTTGCAGATACGCAGTATTTT
size: .; D: TRBD1; J: TRBJ1-5; V: TRBV5-1; CDR3: CASSPQGAINQPQHF; DNA: TGCGCCAGCAGCCCACAGGGGGCTATCAATCAGCCCCAGCATTTT
size: .; D: TRBD2; J: TRBJ2-1; V: TRBV20-1; CDR3: CSASRASGYNEQFF; DNA: TGCAGTGCTAGTCGCGCTAGCGGATACAATGAGCAGTTCTTC
size: once; D: .; J: TRBJ2-7; V: TRBV7-9; CDR3: CASSFDYLLSEQYF; DNA: TGTGCCAGCAGCTTCGACTACCTCTTATCCGAGCAGTACTTC
size: .; D: TRBD2; J: TRBJ2-4; V: TRBV18; CDR3: CASSYTPGEGAKNIQYF; DNA: TGTGCCAGCTCATATACACCCGGGGAGGGGGCCAAAAACATTCAGTACTTC
size: few; D: TRBD1; J: TRBJ1-2; V: TRBV5-4; CDR3: CASSSTGTGDGYTF; DNA: TGTGCCAGCAGCTCCACTGGGACAGGGGATGGCTACACCTTC
size: .; D: .; J: TRBJ1-1; V: TRBV4-2; CDR3: CASSNRGSREAFF; DNA: TGTGCCAGCAGCAATAGGGGCAGCAGGGAAGCTTTCTTT
size: once; D: TRBD2; J: TRBJ2-5; V: TRBV28; CDR3: CASSASGRGETQYF; DNA: TGTGCCAGCAGTGCTAGCGGGAGGGGGGAGACCCAGTACTTC
size: .; D: .; J: TRBJ1-1; V: TRBV19; CDR3: CASSIRGSNTEAFF; DNA: TGTGCCAGTAGTATCCGGGGATCGAACACTGAAGCTTTCTTT
size: .; D: .; J: TRBJ1-4; V: TRBV5-1; CDR3: CASSSTAGDFNEKLFF; DNA: TGCGCCAGCAGCTCGACTGCAGGGGATTTCAATGAAAAACTGTTTTTT
size: few; D: .; J: TRBJ1-3; V: TRBV4-2; CDR3: CASSQDSGSSGNTIYF; DNA: TGTGCCAGCAGCCAAGATAGCGGGAGCTCTGGAAACACCATATATTTT
size: .; D: .; J: TRBJ1-1; V: TRBV2; CDR3: CASSQGVHEAFF; DNA: TGTGCCAGCAGTCAGGGTGTTCATGAAGCTTTCTTT
size: .; D: .; J: TRBJ1-2; V: TRBV18; CDR3: CASSPGLQGYGYTF; DNA: TGTGCCAGCTCACCTGGGTTACAGGGTTATGGCTACACCTTC
size: .; D: TRBD1; J: TRBJ1-3; V: TRBV5-1; CDR3: CASSHTGGADTIYF; DNA: TGCGCCAGCAGCCATACAGGGGGCGCAGACACCATATATTTT
size: .; D: .; J: TRBJ2-1; V: TRBV5-1; CDR3: CASSLGGDYNEQFF; DNA: TGCGCCAGCAGCTTGGGCGGGGATTACAATGAGCAGTTCTTC
size: .; D: .; J: TRBJ2-1; V: TRBV12-5; CDR3: CASGLGLGGPNEQFF; DNA: TGTGCTAGTGGTTTAGGGCTAGGAGGCCCGAATGAGCAGTTCTTC
size: .; D: TRBD1; J: TRBJ1-1; V: TRBV5-1; CDR3: CASSHGTGNMNTEAFF; DNA: TGCGCCAGCAGCCACGGGACAGGGAACATGAACACTGAAGCTTTCTTT
size: .; D: TRBD1; J: TRBJ1-6; V: TRBV10-3; CDR3: CATRDSYNSPLHF; DNA: TGTGCCACTAGGGACAGTTATAATTCACCCCTCCACTTT
size: .; D: TRBD2; J: TRBJ2-2; V: TRBV5-1; CDR3: CASSLALSATSLVPGELFF; DNA: TGCGCCAGCAGCTTGGCGTTGTCCGCGACTAGCCTGGTTCCCGGGGAGCTGTTTTTT
size: .; D: TRBD2; J: TRBJ2-1; V: TRBV7-2; CDR3: CASSRPWRGGSYNEQFF; DNA: TGTGCCAGCAGCCGCCCCTGGCGGGGGGGCTCCTACAATGAGCAGTTCTTC
size: .; D: .; J: TRBJ2-3; V: TRBV4-1; CDR3: CASSLARESTDTQYF; DNA: TGCGCCAGCAGCCTAGCGCGAGAGAGCACAGATACGCAGTATTTT
size: few; D: TRBD2; J: TRBJ2-1; V: TRBV5-5; CDR3: CASSFGLAGSYNEQFF; DNA: TGTGCCAGCAGCTTTGGACTAGCGGGATCCTACAATGAGCAGTTCTTC
size: .; D: TRBD1; J: TRBJ2-1; V: TRBV7-2; CDR3: CASSPGQVFSNEQFF; DNA: TGTGCCAGCAGCCCGGGACAGGTCTTTTCAAATGAGCAGTTCTTC
size: .; D: .; J: TRBJ1-3; V: TRBV5-5; CDR3: CASSLAPGGSGNTIYF; DNA: TGTGCCAGCAGCTTGGCCCCGGGAGGCTCTGGAAACACCATATATTTT
size: .; D: .; J: TRBJ2-7; V: TRBV10-3; CDR3: CAISKNLGQFDEQYF; DNA: TGTGCCATCAGTAAGAATCTTGGACAGTTCGACGAGCAGTACTTC
size: .; D: .; J: TRBJ1-2; V: TRBV6-2/TRBV6-3; CDR3: CASSYLGGYTF; DNA: TGTGCCAGCAGTTACCTAGGCGGCTACACCTTC
size: .; D: .; J: TRBJ2-5; V: TRBV15; CDR3: CATSRPGLQETQYF; DNA: TGTGCCACCAGCAGGCCGGGACTCCAAGAGACCCAGTACTTC
size: .; D: TRBD1; J: TRBJ1-5; V: TRBV19; CDR3: CASSVLQTGVGQPQHF; DNA: TGTGCCAGTAGTGTTCTTCAAACAGGGGTGGGACAGCCCCAGCATTTT
size: few; D: TRBD1; J: TRBJ1-2; V: TRBV24-1; CDR3: CATSEGTGGVDGYTF; DNA: TGTGCCACCAGTGAAGGGACAGGGGGCGTCGATGGCTACACCTTC
size: .; D: TRBD1; J: TRBJ2-2; V: TRBV19; CDR3: CASRGDRGRIGELFF; DNA: TGTGCCAGTAGGGGGGACAGGGGGCGGATCGGGGAGCTGTTTTTT
size: .; D: TRBD2; J: TRBJ2-3; V: TRBV19; CDR3: CASSRKRGLAATDTQYF; DNA: TGTGCCAGTAGTCGAAAGCGGGGACTAGCGGCTACAGATACGCAGTATTTT
size: few; D: .; J: TRBJ1-1; V: TRBV6-5; CDR3: CASSYSRELNTEAFF; DNA: TGTGCCAGCAGTTACTCGCGGGAGCTGAACACTGAAGCTTTCTTT
size: .; D: TRBD1; J: TRBJ2-5; V: TRBV5-1; CDR3: CASSWKGQESETQYF; DNA: TGCGCTTCCAGCTGGAAGGGACAGGAATCAGAGACCCAGTACTTC
size: .; D: .; J: TRBJ1-2; V: TRBV7-2; CDR3: CASSLGAGNYGYTF; DNA: TGTGCCAGCAGCTTAGGCGCAGGGAACTATGGCTACACCTTC
size: .; D: .; J: TRBJ2-7; V: TRBV28; CDR3: CASTTPGYEQYF; DNA: TGTGCCAGCACCACCCCCGGTTACGAGCAGTACTTC
size: .; D: TRBD1; J: TRBJ1-2; V: TRBV6-5; CDR3: CASSSRGFYGYTF; DNA: TGTGCCAGCAGTTCCAGGGGGTTCTATGGCTACACCTTC
size: .; D: .; J: TRBJ2-7; V: TRBV5-4; CDR3: CASSPDRWAYEQYF; DNA: TGTGCCAGCAGCCCCGACAGGTGGGCCTACGAGCAGTACTTC
size: .; D: TRBD2; J: TRBJ2-5; V: TRBV29-1; CDR3: CSVATDGLAGFGETQYF; DNA: TGCAGCGTTGCCACAGATGGACTAGCGGGGTTCGGAGAGACCCAGTACTTC
size: .; D: .; J: TRBJ2-3; V: TRBV5-1; CDR3: CASSLALASDTQYF; DNA: TGCGCCAGCAGCTTGGCGCTAGCATCAGATACGCAGTATTTT
size: .; D: .; J: TRBJ2-1; V: TRBV5-5; CDR3: CASSWGQNEQFF; DNA: TGTGCCAGCAGCTGGGGACAAAATGAGCAGTTCTTC
size: few; D: .; J: TRBJ1-1; V: TRBV30; CDR3: CAWREWRDGSLEAFF; DNA: TGTGCCTGGAGAGAGTGGAGGGACGGCTCCCTGGAAGCTTTCTTT
size: .; D: TRBD1; J: TRBJ2-5; V: TRBV6-6; CDR3: CASSRDRPLETQYF; DNA: TGTGCCAGCAGTCGGGACAGACCTTTAGAGACCCAGTACTTC